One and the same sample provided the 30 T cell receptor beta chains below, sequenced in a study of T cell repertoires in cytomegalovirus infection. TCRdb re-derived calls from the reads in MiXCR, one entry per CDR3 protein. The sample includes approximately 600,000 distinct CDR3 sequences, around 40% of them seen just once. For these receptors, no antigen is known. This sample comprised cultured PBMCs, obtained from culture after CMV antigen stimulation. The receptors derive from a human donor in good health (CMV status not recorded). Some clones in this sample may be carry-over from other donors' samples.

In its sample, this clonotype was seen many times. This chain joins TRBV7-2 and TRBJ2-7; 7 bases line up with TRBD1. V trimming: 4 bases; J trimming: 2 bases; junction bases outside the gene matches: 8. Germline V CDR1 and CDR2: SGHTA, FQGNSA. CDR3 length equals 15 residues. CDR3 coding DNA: TGTGCCAGCAGCTCGCCCGGGACAGACCCCTACGAGCAGTACTTC. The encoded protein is CASSSPGTDPYEQYF.

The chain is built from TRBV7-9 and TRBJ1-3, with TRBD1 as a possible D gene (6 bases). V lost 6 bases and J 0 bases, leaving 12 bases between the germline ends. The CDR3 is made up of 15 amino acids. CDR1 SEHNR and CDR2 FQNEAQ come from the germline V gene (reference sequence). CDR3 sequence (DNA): TGTGCCAGCAGGCCAGGGGAGACCTCTGGAAACACCATATATTTT. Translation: CASRPGETSGNTIYF.

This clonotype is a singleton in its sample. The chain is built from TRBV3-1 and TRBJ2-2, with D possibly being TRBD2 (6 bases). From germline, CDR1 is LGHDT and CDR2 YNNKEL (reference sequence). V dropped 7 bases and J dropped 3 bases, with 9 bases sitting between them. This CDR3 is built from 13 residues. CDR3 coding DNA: TGTGCCAGCACACAGCGGGACACCGGGGAGCTGTTTTTT. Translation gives CASTQRDTGELFF.

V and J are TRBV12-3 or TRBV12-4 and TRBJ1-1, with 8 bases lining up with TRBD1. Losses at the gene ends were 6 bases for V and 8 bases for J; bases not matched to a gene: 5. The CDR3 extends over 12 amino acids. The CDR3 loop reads CASSRRDREAFF. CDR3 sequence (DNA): TGTGCCAGCAGCCGCCGGGACAGGGAAGCTTTCTTT.

CDR3 amino acids: CASSLGVLGRRTEKLFF. The CDR3 DNA follows: TGTGCCAGCAGCTTAGGGGTGCTGGGGCGGCGGACTGAAAAACTGTTTTTT. The V and J genes are TRBV7-8 and TRBJ1-4, with D possibly being TRBD1 (5 bases). The CDR3 contains 17 residues. The germline V gene encodes CDR1 SGHVS and CDR2 FQNEAQ. Trimming stripped 1 base from V and 7 bases from J, with 19 bases between.

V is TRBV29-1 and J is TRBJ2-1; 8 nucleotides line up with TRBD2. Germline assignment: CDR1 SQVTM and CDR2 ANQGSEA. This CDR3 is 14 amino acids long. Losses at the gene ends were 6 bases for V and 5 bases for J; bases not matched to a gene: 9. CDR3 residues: CSVDASGYNNEQFF. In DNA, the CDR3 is TGCAGCGTCGATGCTAGCGGGTATAACAATGAGCAGTTCTTC.

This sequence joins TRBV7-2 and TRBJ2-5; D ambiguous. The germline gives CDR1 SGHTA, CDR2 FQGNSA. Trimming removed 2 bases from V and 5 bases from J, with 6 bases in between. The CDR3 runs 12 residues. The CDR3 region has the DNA TGTGCCAGCAGCTTAAACGGGGAGACCCAGTACTTC. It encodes CASSLNGETQYF.

The CDR3 sequence is CASSQNRATEAFF. CDR3 nucleotide sequence: TGTGCCAGCAGTCAGAACAGGGCGACTGAAGCTTTCTTT. The chain carries TRBV28 and TRBJ1-1; a possible D gene is TRBD1 (6 bases). This CDR3 contains 13 residues. The ends were cut back, 5 bases at V and 5 bases at J, with 12 bases in the middle. The germline CDR1 and CDR2 sequences are MDHEN and SYDVKM.

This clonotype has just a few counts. The CDR3 DNA follows: TGTGCCAGCAGCTCCCAGGTCGCAGATACGCAGTATTTT. As protein: CASSSQVADTQYF. The chain couples TRBV7-6 to TRBJ2-3; D not certain. Germline V CDR1 and CDR2: SGHVS, FNYEAQ. This CDR3 contains 13 residues. V was shortened by 4 bases and J by 4 bases, with 9 bases between the two germline ends. Complete variable domain (other parts from reference TRBV7-6 and TRBJ2-3): GAGVSQSPRYKVTKRGQDVALRCDPISGHVSLYWYRQALGQGPEFLTYFNYEAQQDKSGLPNDRFSAERPEGSISTLTIQRTEQRDSAMYRCASSSQVADTQYFGPGTRLTVL.

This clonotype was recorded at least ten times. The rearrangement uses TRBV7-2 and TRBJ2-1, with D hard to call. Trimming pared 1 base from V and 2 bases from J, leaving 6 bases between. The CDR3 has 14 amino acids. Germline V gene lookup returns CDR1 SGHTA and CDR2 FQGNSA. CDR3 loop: CASSLVGAYNEQFF. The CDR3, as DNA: TGTGCCAGCAGCTTAGTTGGGGCCTACAATGAGCAGTTCTTC.

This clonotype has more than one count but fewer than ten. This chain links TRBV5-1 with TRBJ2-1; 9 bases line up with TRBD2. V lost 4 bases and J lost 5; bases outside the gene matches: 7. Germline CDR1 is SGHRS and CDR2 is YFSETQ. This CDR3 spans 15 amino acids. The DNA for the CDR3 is TGCGCCAGCAGCGCCGGGACTAGCAGCCACAATGAGCAGTTCTTC. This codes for CASSAGTSSHNEQFF.

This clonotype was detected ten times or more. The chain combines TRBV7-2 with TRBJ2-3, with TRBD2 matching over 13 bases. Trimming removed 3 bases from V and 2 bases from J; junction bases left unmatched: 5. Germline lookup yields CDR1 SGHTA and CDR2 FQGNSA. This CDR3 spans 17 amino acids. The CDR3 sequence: CASSLGLAGQPTDTQYF. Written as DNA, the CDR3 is TGTGCCAGCAGCTTGGGACTAGCGGGGCAACCCACAGATACGCAGTATTTT. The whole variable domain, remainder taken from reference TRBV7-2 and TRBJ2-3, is GAGVSQSPSNKVTEKGKDVELRCDPISGHTALYWYRQSLGQGLEFLIYFQGNSAPDKSGLPSDRFSAERTGGSVSTLTIQRTQQEDSAVYLCASSLGLAGQPTDTQYFGPGTRLTVL.

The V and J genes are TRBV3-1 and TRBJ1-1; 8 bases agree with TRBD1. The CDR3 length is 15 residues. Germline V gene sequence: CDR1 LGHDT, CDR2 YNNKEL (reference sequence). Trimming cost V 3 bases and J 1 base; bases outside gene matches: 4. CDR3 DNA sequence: TGTGCCAGCAGCCAGCACGGACAGGGGAACACTGAAGCTTTCTTT. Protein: CASSQHGQGNTEAFF.

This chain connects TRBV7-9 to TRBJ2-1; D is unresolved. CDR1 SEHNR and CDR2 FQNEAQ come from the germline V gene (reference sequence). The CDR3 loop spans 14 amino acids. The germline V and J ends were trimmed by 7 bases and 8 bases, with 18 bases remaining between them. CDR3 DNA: TGTGCCAGCACCTCGGCGGTGCTGGTGGATGAGCAGTTCTTC. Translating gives CASTSAVLVDEQFF.

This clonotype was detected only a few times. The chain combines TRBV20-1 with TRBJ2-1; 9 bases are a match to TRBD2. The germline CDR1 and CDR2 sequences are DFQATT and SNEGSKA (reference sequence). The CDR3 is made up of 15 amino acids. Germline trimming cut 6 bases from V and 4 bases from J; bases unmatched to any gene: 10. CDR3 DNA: TGCAGTGCCGGCCCTGCTAGCGGGGTATACAATGAGCAGTTCTTC. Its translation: CSAGPASGVYNEQFF.

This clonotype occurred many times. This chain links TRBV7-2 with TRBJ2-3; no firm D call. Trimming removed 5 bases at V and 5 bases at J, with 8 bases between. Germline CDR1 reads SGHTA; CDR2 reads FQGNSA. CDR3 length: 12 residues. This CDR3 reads CASSGRLDTQYF. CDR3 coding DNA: TGTGCCAGCAGCGGAAGATTAGATACGCAGTATTTT.

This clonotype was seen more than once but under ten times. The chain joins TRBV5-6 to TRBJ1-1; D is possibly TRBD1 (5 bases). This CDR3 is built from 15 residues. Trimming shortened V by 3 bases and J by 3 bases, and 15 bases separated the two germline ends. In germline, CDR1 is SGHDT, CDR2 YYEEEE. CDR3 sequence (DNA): TGTGCCAGCAGCTCGGAGGCAGGGCGGGACACTGAAGCTTTCTTT. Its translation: CASSSEAGRDTEAFF.

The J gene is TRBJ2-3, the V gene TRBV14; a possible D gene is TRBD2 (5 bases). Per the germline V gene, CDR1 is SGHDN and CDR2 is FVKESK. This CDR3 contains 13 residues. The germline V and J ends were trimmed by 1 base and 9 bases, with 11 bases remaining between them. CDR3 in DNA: TGTGCCAGCAGCCAAGGGCCCCGCGGGACGCAGTATTTT. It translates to CASSQGPRGTQYF.

In DNA, the CDR3 is TGTGCCATCAGTGTAAGAGCGGGAGTCGCCGGGGAGCTGTTTTTT. It encodes CAISVRAGVAGELFF. The chain combines TRBV10-3 with TRBJ2-2; TRBD2 agrees at 8 bases. Germline V CDR1 and CDR2: ENHRY, SYGVKD. Trimming cost V 4 bases and J 6 bases; bases outside gene matches: 7. The CDR3 consists of 15 residues.

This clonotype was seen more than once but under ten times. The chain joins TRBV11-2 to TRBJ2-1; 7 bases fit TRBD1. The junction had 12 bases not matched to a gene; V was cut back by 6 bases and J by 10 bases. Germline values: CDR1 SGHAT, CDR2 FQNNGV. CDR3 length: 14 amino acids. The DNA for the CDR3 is TGTGCCAGCAGACAACCCGCAGGGGGATTCGAGCAGTTCTTC. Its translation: CASRQPAGGFEQFF. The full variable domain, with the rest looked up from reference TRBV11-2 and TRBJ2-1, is EAGVAQSPRYKIIEKRQSVAFWCNPISGHATLYWYQQILGQGPKLLIQFQNNGVVDDSQLPKDRFSAERLKGVDSTLKIQPAKLEDSAVYLCASRQPAGGFEQFFGPGTRLTVL.

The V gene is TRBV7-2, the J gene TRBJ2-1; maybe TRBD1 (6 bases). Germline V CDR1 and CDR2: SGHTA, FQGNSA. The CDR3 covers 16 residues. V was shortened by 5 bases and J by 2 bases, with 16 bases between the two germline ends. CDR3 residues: CASSLHTRQAYNEQFF. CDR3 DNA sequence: TGTGCCAGCAGCCTCCACACTCGACAGGCCTACAATGAGCAGTTCTTC.

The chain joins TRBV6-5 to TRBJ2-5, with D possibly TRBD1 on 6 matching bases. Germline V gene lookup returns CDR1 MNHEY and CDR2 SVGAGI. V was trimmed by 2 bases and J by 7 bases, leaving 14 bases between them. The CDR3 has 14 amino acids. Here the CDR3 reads CASSYGTTPGTQYF. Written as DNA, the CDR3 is TGTGCCAGCAGTTACGGGACAACCCCAGGGACCCAGTACTTC.

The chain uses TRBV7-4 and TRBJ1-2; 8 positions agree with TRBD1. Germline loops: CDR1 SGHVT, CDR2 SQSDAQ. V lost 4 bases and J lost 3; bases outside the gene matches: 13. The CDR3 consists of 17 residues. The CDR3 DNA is TGTGCCAGCAGCTCCTTCCAGGGGGCCCGGGCCCACTATGGCTACACCTTC. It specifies CASSSFQGARAHYGYTF.

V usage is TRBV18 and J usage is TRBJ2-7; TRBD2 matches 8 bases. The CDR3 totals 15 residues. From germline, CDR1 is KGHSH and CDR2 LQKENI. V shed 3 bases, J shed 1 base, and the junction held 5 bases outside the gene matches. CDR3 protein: CASSPGVAGSYEQYF. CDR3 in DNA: TGTGCCAGCTCACCGGGAGTAGCGGGGTCCTACGAGCAGTACTTC. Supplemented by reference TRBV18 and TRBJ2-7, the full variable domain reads NAGVMQNPRHLVRRRGQEARLRCSPMKGHSHVYWYRQLPEEGLKFMVYLQKENIIDESGMPKERFSAEFPKEGPSILRIQQVVRGDSAAYFCASSPGVAGSYEQYFGPGTRLTVT.

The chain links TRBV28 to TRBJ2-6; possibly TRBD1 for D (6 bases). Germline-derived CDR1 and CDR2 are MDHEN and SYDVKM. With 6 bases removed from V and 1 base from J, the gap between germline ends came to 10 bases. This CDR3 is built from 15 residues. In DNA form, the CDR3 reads TGTGCCAGCAGGACCACAGGGTCTGGGGCCAACGTCCTGACTTTC. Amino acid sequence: CASRTTGSGANVLTF.

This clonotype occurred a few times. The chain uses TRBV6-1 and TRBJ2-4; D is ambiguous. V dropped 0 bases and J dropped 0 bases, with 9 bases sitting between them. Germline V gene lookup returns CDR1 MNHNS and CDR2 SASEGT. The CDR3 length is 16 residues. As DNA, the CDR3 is TGTGCCAGCAGTGAAGCGCCTATAGAAGCCAAAAACATTCAGTACTTC. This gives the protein CASSEAPIEAKNIQYF.

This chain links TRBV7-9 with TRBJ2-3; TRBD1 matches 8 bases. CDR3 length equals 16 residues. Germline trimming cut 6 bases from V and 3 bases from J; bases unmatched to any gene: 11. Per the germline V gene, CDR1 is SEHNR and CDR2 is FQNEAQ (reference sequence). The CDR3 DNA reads TGTGCCAGCAGGGACTCACGGACAGGGACGACAGATACGCAGTATTTT. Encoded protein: CASRDSRTGTTDTQYF.

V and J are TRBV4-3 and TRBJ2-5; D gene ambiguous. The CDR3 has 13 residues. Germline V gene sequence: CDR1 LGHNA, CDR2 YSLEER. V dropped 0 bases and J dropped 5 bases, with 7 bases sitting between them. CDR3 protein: CASSQDLEETQYF. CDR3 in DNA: TGCGCCAGCAGCCAAGATCTCGAGGAGACCCAGTACTTC.

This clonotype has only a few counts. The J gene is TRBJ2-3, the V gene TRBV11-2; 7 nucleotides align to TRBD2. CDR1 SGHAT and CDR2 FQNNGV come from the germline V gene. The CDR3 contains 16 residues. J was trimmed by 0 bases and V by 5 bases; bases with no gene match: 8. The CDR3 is CASSLRGVSSTDTQYF. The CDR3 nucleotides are TGTGCCAGCAGCCTTCGGGGGGTTTCTAGCACAGATACGCAGTATTTT. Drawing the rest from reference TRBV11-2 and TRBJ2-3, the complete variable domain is EAGVAQSPRYKIIEKRQSVAFWCNPISGHATLYWYQQILGQGPKLLIQFQNNGVVDDSQLPKDRFSAERLKGVDSTLKIQPAKLEDSAVYLCASSLRGVSSTDTQYFGPGTRLTVL.

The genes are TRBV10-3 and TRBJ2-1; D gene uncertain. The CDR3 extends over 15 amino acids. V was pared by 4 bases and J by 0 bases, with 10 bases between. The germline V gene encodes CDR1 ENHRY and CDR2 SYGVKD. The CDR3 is CAISGRLSSYNEQFF. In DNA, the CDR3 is TGTGCCATCAGTGGGCGGTTGAGCTCCTACAATGAGCAGTTCTTC.